The present entry profiles one TCR beta chain with its context. Its target is unknown. This CDR3 contains 14 residues. With 6 bases removed from V and 6 bases from J, the gap between germline ends came to 18 bases. CDR1 and CDR2 (germline): SQVTM, ANQGSEA. The data were taken from a study of T cell repertoires in aging, cancer and after chemotherapy. About the study: About 8.8 million TCR reads made up the full dataset.

Amplification of TCR beta used genomic DNA extracted from peripheral blood. Study findings and constraints: Compared with age-matched healthy donors, untreated hematological or solid cancer patients showed higher blood TCR clonality.

Multiplex touch-down PCR with TRB-A/B primers amplified rearranged V-D-J TRB sequences. MiXCR, applied by TCRdb to the multiplex PCR reads, yields one record per CDR3 protein. This sample has 5,500 to 7,000 distinct CDR3 sequences, with roughly 51% found just once. Material: blood. The TCR was taken from a human donor with a solid tumor. The rearrangement uses TRBV29-1 and TRBJ2-1; either TRBD1 or TRBD2 may supply D (5 bases each). CDR3 nucleotides: TGCAGCGTAGCCGGGACCGCCCTCGGCAATGAGCAGTTCTTC. Protein: CSVAGTALGNEQFF.